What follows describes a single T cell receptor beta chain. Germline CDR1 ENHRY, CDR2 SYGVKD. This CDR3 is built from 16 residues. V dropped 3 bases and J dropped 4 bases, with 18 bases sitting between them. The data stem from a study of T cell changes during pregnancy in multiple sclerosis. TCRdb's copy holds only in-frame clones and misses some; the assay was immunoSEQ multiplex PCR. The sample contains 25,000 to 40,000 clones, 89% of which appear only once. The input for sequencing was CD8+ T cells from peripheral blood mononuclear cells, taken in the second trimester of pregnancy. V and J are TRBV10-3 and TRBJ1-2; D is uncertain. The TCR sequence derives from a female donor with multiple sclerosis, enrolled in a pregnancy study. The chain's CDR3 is CAISDFSEGNIYGYTF. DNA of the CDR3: TGTGCCATCAGTGATTTTTCAGAGGGCAATATCTATGGCTACACCTTC.